The 31 T cell receptor beta chains below all came from one sample that was sequenced in a study of cytomegalovirus exposure and HLA in healthy donors. 13 Jbeta primers and 60 Vbeta primers were used for the PCR. The repertoire was sequenced with immunoSEQ multiplex PCR; TCRdb's copy has only in-frame clones and lacks some. Of roughly 89,000 clones in the sample, about 66% were seen once. The sequenced material came from PBMCs. The receptors were sampled from a woman aged 50 to 65 in good health and CMV-seropositive.

The chain uses TRBV28 and TRBJ2-5, with D possibly matching TRBD2 (6 bases). There are 16 residues in the CDR3. Germline V gene lookup returns CDR1 MDHEN and CDR2 SYDVKM. The ends were cut back, 6 bases at V and 1 base at J, with 18 bases in the middle. The CDR3 spells CASSPIFQGLQETQYF. The DNA of the CDR3 is TGTGCCAGCAGCCCCATTTTTCAGGGACTCCAAGAGACCCAGTACTTC.

The chain recombines TRBV28 with TRBJ1-2, with D possibly being TRBD1 (6 bases). The CDR3 sequence is 15 residues long. Germline CDR1 and CDR2: MDHEN and SYDVKM. V was shortened by 3 bases and J by 4 bases, with 15 bases between the two germline ends. CDR3 sequence: CASSLGGGAGYGYTF. The CDR3 DNA reads as TGTGCCAGCAGTTTGGGGGGGGGCGCAGGCTATGGCTACACCTTC.

The chain has TRBV30 and TRBJ2-7; 7 bases fit TRBD1. Germline values: CDR1 GTSNPN, CDR2 SVGIG (reference sequence). Losses at the gene ends were 2 bases for V and 4 bases for J; bases not matched to a gene: 11. The CDR3 spans 15 residues. The CDR3 DNA sequence: TGTGCCTGGAGTAAGACAGGGTTGATACAATACGAGCAGTACTTC. Residues: CAWSKTGLIQYEQYF.

This chain uses TRBV28 with TRBJ1-4, with D maybe TRBD1 (6 bases). Germline values: CDR1 MDHEN, CDR2 SYDVKM. The CDR3 totals 18 residues. V was clipped by 2 bases and J by 0 bases, with 16 bases between them. DNA for the CDR3: TGTGCCAGCAGTTTACCACAGGGCACGACGACAACTAATGAAAAACTGTTTTTT. This encodes CASSLPQGTTTTNEKLFF.

This clone was seen just once. The chain recombines TRBV5-4 with TRBJ2-1, with D tentatively TRBD1 (5 bases). The germline gives CDR1 SGHNT, CDR2 YYREEE (reference sequence). There are 14 residues in the CDR3. V dropped 4 bases and J dropped 8 bases, with 16 bases sitting between them. The CDR3 sequence is CASSPWQGSDEQFF. As DNA, the CDR3 is TGTGCCAGCAGCCCATGGCAGGGAAGCGATGAGCAGTTCTTC.

This clone was observed a handful of times. A read error may produce the germline difference seen at one junction end. V gene TRBV28 combines with J gene TRBJ2-1; possible D gene TRBD2, 7 bases. The CDR3 sequence is 14 residues long. Per germline, CDR1 MDHEN and CDR2 SYDVKM. The CDR3 DNA reads TGTGCCAGCACTATTGTGGGAGGGGGGGTGGATTGTGTCTTC. It translates to CASTIVGGGVDCVF.

This clone was picked up one time. The genes are TRBV30 and TRBJ1-2, with a weak D call TRBD1 (6 bases). Germline assignment: CDR1 GTSNPN and CDR2 SVGIG (reference sequence). This CDR3 is 15 amino acids long. Trimming left V 3 bases short and J 10 bases short, with 24 bases between. For the CDR3, the DNA is TGTGCCTGGAGCCTAAGAACCCCCTTGACAGGCCTCTACACCTTC. It encodes CAWSLRTPLTGLYTF.

This clone was seen a handful of times. The genes are TRBV7-8 and TRBJ2-1; the D gene is possibly TRBD2 (7 bases). In germline, CDR1 is SGHVS, CDR2 FQNEAQ. The CDR3 contains 15 residues. V lost 2 bases and J 5 bases, leaving 13 bases between the germline ends. The CDR3 nucleotides are TGTGCCAGCAGCTTACTCCCGGGGGGCAACAATGAGCAGTTCTTC. Translating gives CASSLLPGGNNEQFF.

This clone was seen just once. The chain couples TRBV13 to TRBJ2-7, with 11 bases fitting TRBD2. With 4 bases clipped from V and 0 bases from J, the junction kept 2 bases outside the gene matches. This CDR3 region has 15 residues. Germline lookup yields CDR1 PRHDT and CDR2 FYEKMQ (reference sequence). This CDR3 is CASSSSGGISYEQYF. In DNA, the CDR3 is TGTGCCAGCAGCTCTAGCGGGGGGATCTCCTACGAGCAGTACTTC. Filled out from reference TRBV13 and TRBJ2-7, the complete variable domain reads AAGVIQSPRHLIKEKRETATLKCYPIPRHDTVYWYQQGPGQDPQFLISFYEKMQSDKGSIPDRFSAQQFSDYHSELNMSSLELGDSALYFCASSSSGGISYEQYFGPGTRLTVT.

The rearrangement uses TRBV7-3 and TRBJ1-1; D is perhaps TRBD1 (5 bases). Germline V lookup: CDR1 SGHTA, CDR2 FQGTGA. Trimming removed 3 bases from V and 3 bases from J, with 11 bases in between. This CDR3 is 14 amino acids long. CDR3 sequence: CASSFGGGDTEAFF. The CDR3, as DNA: TGTGCCAGCAGCTTCGGAGGAGGGGACACTGAAGCTTTCTTT.

The chain links TRBV5-8 to TRBJ1-6, with 9 nucleotides matching TRBD1. CDR1 SGHTS and CDR2 YDEGEE come from the germline V gene. There are 15 residues in the CDR3. With V trimmed by 2 bases and J by 8 bases, 5 bases remained unmatched. DNA of the CDR3: TGTGCCAGCAGCTTCCTTGACAGGGGGGATTCACCCCTCCACTTT. Its translation is CASSFLDRGDSPLHF.

The chain has TRBV10-3 and TRBJ2-5; 8 nucleotides agree with TRBD1. The CDR3 is 16 residues long. After removal of 3 bases from V and 4 bases from J, the junction contained 10 bases not matched to a gene. Germline V lookup: CDR1 ENHRY, CDR2 SYGVKD. For the CDR3, the DNA is TGTGCCATCAGTGATCGACCGGGACAGGCTCGAGAGACCCAGTACTTC. It encodes CAISDRPGQARETQYF.

V usage is TRBV20-1 and J usage is TRBJ1-3; D gene unclear. The V gene lost 7 bases and the J gene lost 0 bases, with 4 bases spanning the gap. The CDR3 loop spans 11 amino acids. Germline loops: CDR1 DFQATT, CDR2 SNEGSKA (reference sequence). DNA of the CDR3: TGCAGTGGCGGCTCTGGAAACACCATATATTTT. This gives the protein CSGGSGNTIYF.

The rearrangement joins TRBV30 to TRBJ2-2, with D possibly being TRBD1 (6 bases). Trimming left V 7 bases short and J 2 bases short, with 17 bases between. From germline, CDR1 is GTSNPN and CDR2 SVGIG (reference sequence). The CDR3 covers 15 residues. The CDR3 protein is CASDRTVNNTGELFF. The CDR3 coding sequence is TGTGCCTCTGATAGGACAGTGAATAACACCGGGGAGCTGTTTTTT.

The V call is TRBV6-6, the J call TRBJ1-6, with 12 bases that match TRBD1. The CDR3 totals 14 residues. In germline, CDR1 is MNHNY, CDR2 SVGAGI (reference sequence). V shed 4 bases and J 9 bases; nucleotides not matched to a gene: 1. In DNA form, the CDR3 reads TGTGCCAGCAGTTGGGGACAGGGGGCTTCACCCCTCCACTTT. Amino acids: CASSWGQGASPLHF.

The V call is TRBV9, the J call TRBJ1-6; D ambiguous. Trimming shortened V by 2 bases and J by 5 bases, and 17 bases separated the two germline ends. The germline V gene has CDR1 SGDLS and CDR2 YYNGEE. The CDR3 consists of 17 residues. CDR3 bases: TGTGCCAGCAGCGTCCACTCCGCGGGGTCGGATAATTCACCCCTCCACTTT. As protein: CASSVHSAGSDNSPLHF. Combining the CDR3 with reference TRBV9 and TRBJ1-6 gives the whole variable domain DSGVTQTPKHLITATGQRVTLRCSPRSGDLSVYWYQQSLDQGLQFLIQYYNGEERAKGNILERFSAQQFPDLHSELNLSSLELGDSALYFCASSVHSAGSDNSPLHFGNGTRLTVT.

The rearrangement links TRBV7-2 to TRBJ1-5; 9 bases line up with TRBD1. The CDR3 has 19 residues. The V and J ends lost 1 base and 0 bases, in that order; junction bases with no gene match: 10. Germline CDR1 reads SGHTA; CDR2 reads FQGNSA. The CDR3 sequence is CASSLGRTGELYSNQPQHF. Written as DNA, the CDR3 is TGTGCCAGCAGCTTAGGCCGGACAGGGGAATTGTATAGCAATCAGCCCCAGCATTTT.

The genes are TRBV5-1 and TRBJ1-2; no reliable D call. Deletions cut 2 bases from V and 4 bases from J, with 18 bases between. Looked up from germline, CDR1 is SGHRS and CDR2 is YFSETQ. The CDR3 runs to 16 residues. CDR3 nucleotides: TGCGCCAGCAGCTTTCTTACAGAGAATGAGTCCTATGGCTACACCTTC. It yields the protein CASSFLTENESYGYTF.

The chain couples TRBV9 to TRBJ2-5, with 7 bases that match TRBD2. J gave up 5 bases and V 0 bases, and 7 bases lay outside the gene matches. The CDR3 contains 15 residues. The V gene's germline CDR1 is SGDLS and CDR2 YYNGEE. CDR3 nucleotide sequence: TGTGCCAGCAGCGTAGAAACGGGGGGAGGGGAGACCCAGTACTTC. This encodes CASSVETGGGETQYF.

The chain combines TRBV6-1 with TRBJ2-3; possible D gene TRBD2, 5 bases. CDR3 size: 14 residues. Trimming took 0 bases from V and 1 from J, leaving 5 bases between them. Germline-derived CDR1 and CDR2 are MNHNS and SASEGT. The CDR3 DNA reads TGTGCCAGCAGTGAAGCGGGAGGCACAGATACGCAGTATTTT. This codes for CASSEAGGTDTQYF.

The chain carries TRBV27 and TRBJ2-1; 8 nucleotides align to TRBD1. With V trimmed by 5 bases and J by 0 bases, 6 bases remained unmatched. The CDR3 is 16 amino acids. In germline, CDR1 is MNHEY, CDR2 SMNVEV (reference sequence). CDR3: CASSPQGAPSYNEQFF. DNA for the CDR3: TGTGCCAGCAGTCCCCAGGGGGCACCCTCCTACAATGAGCAGTTCTTC.

This chain links TRBV5-6 with TRBJ2-3; 12 nucleotides line up with TRBD1. The V gene end was trimmed by 4 bases and the J gene end by 2 bases; junction bases not matched to a gene: 8. Germline V gives CDR1 SGHDT, CDR2 YYEEEE. The CDR3 totals 17 residues. The CDR3 is CASSGTGGAWITDTQYF. DNA of the CDR3: TGTGCCAGCAGCGGGACAGGGGGCGCTTGGATCACAGATACGCAGTATTTT.

The V gene is TRBV9, the J gene TRBJ1-1; the D gene is possibly TRBD1 (5 bases). CDR1 SGDLS and CDR2 YYNGEE come from the germline V gene. Trimming removed 4 bases at V and 4 bases at J, with 17 bases between. The CDR3 is 15 residues long. The CDR3: CASSQSPTVSTEAFF. The DNA for the CDR3 is TGTGCCAGCAGCCAAAGCCCGACAGTTAGCACTGAAGCTTTCTTT.

This clone was recorded at least ten times. The chain is built from TRBV14 and TRBJ1-1; D ambiguous. This CDR3 is 13 amino acids long. CDR1 and CDR2 (germline): SGHDN, FVKESK. The germline V and J ends were trimmed by 3 bases and 5 bases, with 10 bases remaining between them. CDR3 in amino acids: CASSHGGGTEAFF. The CDR3 region has the DNA TGTGCCAGCAGCCATGGAGGTGGGACTGAAGCTTTCTTT.

J is TRBJ2-3 and V is TRBV14; 9 bases align to TRBD1. The CDR3 has 18 residues. V lost 0 bases, J lost 4 bases, and 11 bases stayed unmatched. Germline CDR1 reads SGHDN; CDR2 reads FVKESK. The CDR3 spells CASSQEGVWTGVADTQYF. The CDR3 DNA reads TGTGCCAGCAGCCAAGAAGGGGTTTGGACAGGGGTCGCAGATACGCAGTATTTT.

The chain carries TRBV30 and TRBJ2-3, with D unclear. CDR3 length: 14 amino acids. Trimming removed 0 bases from V and 2 bases from J, with 9 bases in between. Per the germline V gene, CDR1 is GTSNPN and CDR2 is SVGIG (reference sequence). The CDR3 sequence: CAWSVVIHTDTQYF. The CDR3 DNA is TGTGCCTGGAGTGTGGTGATACACACAGATACGCAGTATTTT.

The chain recombines TRBV7-9 with TRBJ1-2; D gene ambiguous. Trimming took off 1 base at V and 4 bases at J, with 13 bases between the two ends. The V gene's germline CDR1 is SEHNR and CDR2 FQNEAQ (reference sequence). The CDR3 runs 15 residues. CDR3 coding DNA: TGTGCCAGCAGCTTAGGGCCTGATCGGGTCTATGGCTACACCTTC. This sequence encodes CASSLGPDRVYGYTF.

The chain has TRBV7-7 and TRBJ2-5, with TRBD1 identical over 11 bases. Germline CDR1 is SSHAT and CDR2 is FNYEAQ (reference sequence). CDR3 length equals 15 residues. V trimming: 6 bases; J trimming: 5 bases; junction bases outside the gene matches: 8. The CDR3 region has the DNA TGTGCCAGCAGTCCTCCGGGACAGGGGGAGGAGACCCAGTACTTC. It translates to CASSPPGQGEETQYF.

The rearrangement links TRBV4-1 to TRBJ1-3; a weak D match, TRBD1 (5 bases). The CDR3 consists of 16 residues. Per the germline V gene, CDR1 is MGHRA and CDR2 is YSYEKL. Trimming shortened V by 1 base and J by 2 bases, and 12 bases separated the two germline ends. CDR3 in amino acids: CASSQGAGEAGNTIYF. For the CDR3, the DNA is TGCGCCAGCAGCCAAGGCGCGGGGGAAGCTGGAAACACCATATATTTT.

As DNA, the CDR3 is TGTGCCAGCAGCTTAGTTTTTGAGGTCACTGAAGCTTTCTTT. Encoded protein: CASSLVFEVTEAFF. V usage is TRBV7-9 and J usage is TRBJ1-1; D call uncertain. The CDR3 is made up of 14 amino acids. Germline assignment: CDR1 SEHNR and CDR2 FQNEAQ (reference sequence). Trimming stripped 1 base from V and 4 bases from J, with 10 bases between.

The chain carries TRBV6-5 and TRBJ1-4; D ambiguous. Trimming took 7 bases from V and 3 from J, leaving 12 bases between them. The CDR3 spans 14 residues. Germline CDR1 reads MNHEY; CDR2 reads SVGAGI. The CDR3 loop reads CASKLSIANEKLFF. CDR3 coding DNA: TGTGCCAGCAAGTTGTCGATAGCTAATGAAAAACTGTTTTTT.